This T cell receptor (beta chain) came from a study of OX40 agonist ivuxolimab in advanced cancers. Clones were sequenced by immunoSEQ multiplex PCR, and TCRdb holds only the in-frame ones, with some missing. The sample has around 70,000 clones; 85% are singletons. This CDR3 spans 15 amino acids. V lost 2 bases, J lost 2 bases, and 10 bases lay in between. Germline V gene sequence: CDR1 SGHTA, CDR2 FQGNSA. This rearrangement joins TRBV7-2 to TRBJ1-5; D not certain. This TCR was sampled from an adult with an advanced solid tumor such as melanoma, head and neck, liver or kidney cancer. Source: CD4+ or CD8+ T cells sorted from blood, taken in a trial of the OX40 agonist ivuxolimab. The DNA of the CDR3 is TGTGCCAGCAGCTTATCAAGATTGGGCAATCAGCCCCAGCATTTT. Amino acid sequence: CASSLSRLGNQPQHF.